This T cell receptor beta chain originates from a study of STAT3 mutations in large granular lymphocyte leukemia. This clone was seen a handful of times. Its antigen is unidentified. V dropped 5 bases and J dropped 9 bases, with 17 bases sitting between them. The CDR3 covers 14 residues. In germline, CDR1 is SGHVS, CDR2 FQNEAQ. Sequencing used immunoSEQ multiplex PCR; TCRdb keeps in-frame clones, though not all of them. Among over 30,000 clones listed, roughly 88% were seen once. Study-level points and caveats: At least one immunodominant TCR beta clonotype appeared in every T-cell large granular lymphocyte leukemia patient. Some patients had persisting codominant clonotypes that could mask small clones. In several patients, dominant TCR clone burden exceeded STAT3 mutant burden, suggesting STAT3 mutation arose secondarily. After therapy, 6 of 18 patients switched clonotypes, all new clones STAT3 wild type.

The rearrangement joins TRBV7-8 to TRBJ1-5; D is unclear. Sequencing was done on a sample of PBMCs. The TCR was taken from a human donor with T large granular lymphocyte leukemia. Some clones in this sample may be carry-over from other donors' samples. CDR3 in amino acids: CASSGGRGRRPQHF. CDR3 DNA sequence: TGTGCCAGCAGCGGAGGACGGGGAAGAAGGCCCCAGCATTTT.